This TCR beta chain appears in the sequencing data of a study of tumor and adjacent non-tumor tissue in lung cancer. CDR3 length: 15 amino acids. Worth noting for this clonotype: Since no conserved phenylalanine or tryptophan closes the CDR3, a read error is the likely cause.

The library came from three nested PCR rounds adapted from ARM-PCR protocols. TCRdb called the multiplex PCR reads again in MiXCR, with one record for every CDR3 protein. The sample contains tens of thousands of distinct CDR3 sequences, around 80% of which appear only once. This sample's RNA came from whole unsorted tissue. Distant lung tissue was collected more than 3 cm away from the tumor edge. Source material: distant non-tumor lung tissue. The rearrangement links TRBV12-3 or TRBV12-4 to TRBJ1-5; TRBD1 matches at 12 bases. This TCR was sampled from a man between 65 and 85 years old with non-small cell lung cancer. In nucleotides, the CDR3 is TGTGCCAGCAGTTCAGGGACAGGGGGCAATCAGCCACAGCATGTT. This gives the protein CASSSGTGGNQPQHV.